This TCR beta chain was observed in a study of beta chain features in type 1 diabetes. As every portion of the isolated RNA was reverse transcribed, the sequencing read expressed TCRB transcripts. TCRdb's copy holds only in-frame clones and misses some; the assay was immunoSEQ multiplex PCR. The table lists about 42,000 clones, about half of them singletons, with about 0.25% in the top ten. V lost 5 bases and J lost 6; bases outside the gene matches: 12. The CDR3 is 15 amino acids. CDR1 is SGHTA and CDR2 is FQGNSA in the germline V gene. Sequenced sample: stem cell memory CD4+ T cells from blood. The receptor was isolated from a woman in her thirties in good health. The chain employs TRBV7-2 and TRBJ1-2; the match to TRBD1 covers 7 bases. The CDR3 region has the DNA TGTGCCAGCAGCCCCGACAGGGCGGCGGGCGATGGCTACACCTTC. This codes for CASSPDRAAGDGYTF.